These 7 T cell receptor beta chains were sequenced from one sample in a study of technical replicates of blood from a few donors. Using immunoSEQ multiplex PCR, the repertoire was profiled, and TCRdb retains in-frame clones only, with some absent. The sample lists approximately 60,000 clones; just under 90% were seen once. Sequenced: PBMCs. These receptors originate from a human donor in good health. Some clones in this sample may be carry-over from other donors' samples.

The chain's CDR3 is CASSLDEGRGTYTF. The CDR3 DNA reads TGTGCCAGCAGCTTGGATGAGGGCCGGGGAACCTACACCTTC. V is TRBV5-4 and J is TRBJ1-2; unclear D gene. The V end was cut by 0 bases, the J end by 10 bases, with 16 bases between. CDR3 length: 14 residues. Germline loops: CDR1 SGHNT, CDR2 YYREEE (reference sequence). Full variable domain (missing parts from reference TRBV5-4 and TRBJ1-2): ETGVTQSPTHLIKTRGQQVTLRCSSQSGHNTVSWYQQALGQGPQFIFQYYREEENGRGNFPPRFSGLQFPNYSSELNVNALELDDSALYLCASSLDEGRGTYTFGSGTRLTVV.

This rearrangement joins TRBV30 to TRBJ1-2, with D perhaps matching TRBD1 (5 bases). Germline lookup yields CDR1 GTSNPN and CDR2 SVGIG (reference sequence). Trimming pared 5 bases from V and 4 bases from J, leaving 11 bases between. The CDR3 is 12 residues long. Written as DNA, the CDR3 is TGTGCCTGGGGAAGAGACAGCTATGGCTACACCTTC. The encoded protein is CAWGRDSYGYTF.

The chain couples TRBV6-1 to TRBJ2-1; perhaps TRBD1 as D (6 bases). Germline lookup yields CDR1 MNHNS and CDR2 SASEGT. The V gene lost 4 bases and the J gene lost 4 bases, with 17 bases spanning the gap. The CDR3 totals 16 residues. CDR3 amino acids: CASSAPDRLGYNEQFF. CDR3 nucleotide sequence: TGTGCCAGCAGTGCCCCCGACAGGTTGGGGTACAATGAGCAGTTCTTC.

The V gene is TRBV18, the J gene TRBJ1-4; 7 bases match TRBD1. The CDR3 totals 16 residues. Looked up from germline, CDR1 is KGHSH and CDR2 is LQKENI. V lost 6 bases, J lost 7 bases, and 14 bases stayed unmatched. The CDR3 region is CASSNYRDSVVEKLFF. The CDR3 DNA sequence: TGTGCCAGCTCTAATTACCGGGACAGTGTCGTTGAAAAACTGTTTTTT.

This clone has only one observation. The rearrangement links TRBV12-5 to TRBJ2-5, with D uncertain. The CDR3 is 13 residues long. Looked up from germline, CDR1 is LGHNT and CDR2 is FRNRAP. Trimming left V 2 bases short and J 5 bases short, with 9 bases between. The CDR3 protein is CASGLSPLETQYF. CDR3 nucleotides: TGTGCTAGTGGTTTGTCCCCCCTCGAGACCCAGTACTTC.

This sequence joins TRBV4-3 and TRBJ1-6; TRBD1 matches at 11 bases. CDR3 size: 16 residues. Germline CDR1 reads LGHNA; CDR2 reads YSLEER. The V and J ends lost 3 bases and 7 bases, in that order; junction bases with no gene match: 5. Here the CDR3 DNA reads TGCGCCAGCAGCCACGGACAGGGGGCGATAAATTCACCCCTCCACTTT. Translation: CASSHGQGAINSPLHF.

J is TRBJ1-5 and V is TRBV27, with TRBD1 identical over 7 bases. The CDR3 spans 16 residues. V gave up 5 bases and J gave up 6 bases; unmatched junction bases: 13. From germline, CDR1 is MNHEY and CDR2 SMNVEV (reference sequence). The CDR3 nucleotides read TGTGCCAGCAGTGTAACGCGGGACAGCTACACTCAGCCCCAGCATTTT. Its protein product is CASSVTRDSYTQPQHF.